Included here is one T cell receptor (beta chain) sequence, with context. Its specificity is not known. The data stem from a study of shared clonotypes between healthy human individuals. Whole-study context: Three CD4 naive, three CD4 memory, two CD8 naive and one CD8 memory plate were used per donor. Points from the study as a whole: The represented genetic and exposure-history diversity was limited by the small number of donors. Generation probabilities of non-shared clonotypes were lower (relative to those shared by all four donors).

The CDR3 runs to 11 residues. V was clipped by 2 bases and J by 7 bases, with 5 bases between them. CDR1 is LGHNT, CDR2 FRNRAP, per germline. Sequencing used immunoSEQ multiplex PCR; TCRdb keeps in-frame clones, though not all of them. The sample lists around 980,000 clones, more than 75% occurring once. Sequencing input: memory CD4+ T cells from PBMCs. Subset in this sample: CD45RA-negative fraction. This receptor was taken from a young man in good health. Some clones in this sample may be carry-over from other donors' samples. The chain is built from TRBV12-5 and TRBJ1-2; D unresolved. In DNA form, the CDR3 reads TGTGCTAGTGGTTTGATCGGTGGCTACACCTTC. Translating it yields CASGLIGGYTF.